What follows are 30 T cell receptor beta chains derived from one specimen sequenced in a study of cytomegalovirus exposure and HLA in healthy donors. The primer mix had 60 Vbeta and 13 Jbeta primers. Sequencing used immunoSEQ multiplex PCR; TCRdb keeps in-frame clones, though not all of them. The sample carries roughly 98,000 clones, 62% recorded once. The sequenced sample was PBMCs. These receptors were obtained from a woman aged 25 to 39 in good health and CMV-seropositive.

This clone was recorded a few times. V and J are TRBV5-6 and TRBJ1-6; 12 bases align to TRBD1. CDR1 and CDR2 (germline): SGHDT, YYEEEE. V lost 4 bases to trimming and J lost 7 bases; unmatched junction nucleotides: 9. This CDR3 has 17 amino acids. Here the CDR3 reads CASSLPGQGARNSPLHF. The CDR3 DNA is TGTGCCAGCAGCCTGCCGGGACAGGGGGCGCGGAATTCACCCCTCCACTTT.

CDR3: CASSPGPGGNSYEQYF. The CDR3 DNA reads TGCGCCAGCAGCCCCGGACCGGGGGGGAACTCCTACGAGCAGTACTTC. V is TRBV5-1 and J is TRBJ2-7; 8 nucleotides align to TRBD2. There are 16 residues in the CDR3. Trimming at V came to 4 bases and at J to 0 bases, leaving 9 bases not matched to a gene. Germline assignment: CDR1 SGHRS and CDR2 YFSETQ. Looking up the rest from reference TRBV5-1 and TRBJ2-7 gives the full variable domain: KAGVTQTPRYLIKTRGQQVTLSCSPISGHRSVSWYQQTPGQGLQFLFEYFSETQRNKGNFPGRFSGRQFSNSRSEMNVSTLELGDSALYLCASSPGPGGNSYEQYFGPGTRLTVT.

The rearrangement uses TRBV9 and TRBJ2-2, with D tentatively TRBD2 (5 bases). The germline V gene encodes CDR1 SGDLS and CDR2 YYNGEE. This CDR3 is 17 amino acids long. V lost 3 bases and J lost 1, with 16 bases in between. The CDR3 DNA reads as TGTGCCAGCAGCGGAAAGAGGGCAGGCATGAACACCGGGGAGCTGTTTTTT. Encoded protein: CASSGKRAGMNTGELFF. Combining the CDR3 with reference TRBV9 and TRBJ2-2 gives the whole variable domain DSGVTQTPKHLITATGQRVTLRCSPRSGDLSVYWYQQSLDQGLQFLIQYYNGEERAKGNILERFSAQQFPDLHSELNLSSLELGDSALYFCASSGKRAGMNTGELFFGEGSRLTVL.

The J gene is TRBJ1-6, the V gene TRBV6-5, with D perhaps TRBD1 (6 bases). Germline V CDR1 and CDR2: MNHEY, SVGAGI. CDR3 length equals 14 residues. The V gene lost 6 bases and the J gene lost 6 bases, with 12 bases spanning the gap. The CDR3 loop is CASSLGQSNSPLHF. Here the CDR3 DNA reads TGTGCCAGCAGCCTAGGACAGAGTAATTCACCCCTCCACTTT.

The table lists this clone with a count of one. The rearrangement uses TRBV11-3 and TRBJ2-7; tentative D call: TRBD2 (5 bases). Trimming took 2 bases from V and 2 from J, leaving 19 bases between them. CDR3 size: 17 residues. From germline, CDR1 is SGHNT and CDR2 YENEEA. The CDR3 bases are TGTGCCAGCAGCTTATCGGGGTCGGAGTCACTCCCCTACGAGCAGTACTTC. It yields the protein CASSLSGSESLPYEQYF.

This chain links TRBV14 with TRBJ2-3; D gene ambiguous. This CDR3 is 13 amino acids long. Germline loops: CDR1 SGHDN, CDR2 FVKESK. The germline V and J ends were trimmed by 3 bases and 4 bases, with 8 bases remaining between them. CDR3 nucleotides: TGTGCCAGCAGCCAGCCGGGTGCAGATACGCAGTATTTT. Residues: CASSQPGADTQYF.

This chain uses TRBV4-1 with TRBJ1-1, with 7 nucleotides matching TRBD1. From germline, CDR1 is MGHRA and CDR2 YSYEKL. The CDR3 sequence is 15 residues long. Germline trimming cut 1 base from V and 2 bases from J; bases unmatched to any gene: 4. CDR3: CASSQVTGVNTEAFF. DNA for the CDR3: TGCGCCAGCAGCCAAGTAACAGGGGTAAACACTGAAGCTTTCTTT.

This chain connects TRBV4-2 to TRBJ2-6; D gene unclear. CDR1 is LGHNA, CDR2 YNFKEQ, per germline. The CDR3 is 18 residues long. Trimming removed 2 bases at V and 0 bases at J, with 14 bases between. For the CDR3, the DNA is TGTGCCAGCAGCCAAAGTTCCGGGTCAAGCTCTGGGGCCAACGTCCTGACTTTC. This sequence encodes CASSQSSGSSSGANVLTF.

The chain combines TRBV5-8 with TRBJ1-2, with D possibly being TRBD1 (5 bases). The germline V gene encodes CDR1 SGHTS and CDR2 YDEGEE. CDR3 length equals 13 residues. V was shortened by 5 bases and J by 5 bases, with 13 bases between the two germline ends. The CDR3 DNA is TGTGCCAGCAGTCTTTTCGGGGGATATGGCTACACCTTC. Encoded protein: CASSLFGGYGYTF.

This clone came up a few times. The rearrangement joins TRBV6-5 to TRBJ2-7; tentatively, D is TRBD1 (5 bases). The CDR3 spans 13 residues. CDR1 is MNHEY and CDR2 is SVGAGI in the germline V gene. V was cut by 7 bases and J by 5 bases, with 15 bases left in between. The CDR3 region has the DNA TGTGCCAGCATGGGCAGGGTGAACCACGAGCAGTACTTC. It specifies CASMGRVNHEQYF.

This rearrangement joins TRBV30 to TRBJ1-2; D ambiguous. CDR3 length: 11 amino acids. CDR1 and CDR2 (germline): GTSNPN, SVGIG (reference sequence). V lost 2 bases and J lost 4, with 5 bases in between. CDR3 amino acids: CAWSPGYGYTF. CDR3 in DNA: TGTGCCTGGAGTCCGGGCTATGGCTACACCTTC.

The chain combines TRBV7-8 with TRBJ1-6; TRBD1 might be the D (6 bases). V gave up 5 bases and J gave up 6 bases, with 11 bases separating them. Germline V gene sequence: CDR1 SGHVS, CDR2 FQNEAQ. The CDR3 has 14 residues. CDR3 sequence (DNA): TGTGCCAGCAGCATAATGGACAGTAATTCACCCCTCCACTTT. It is translated as CASSIMDSNSPLHF.

The gene calls are TRBV28 and TRBJ1-3; no clear D gene. Trimming stripped 2 bases from V and 9 bases from J, with 8 bases between. The CDR3 consists of 12 residues. Per germline, CDR1 MDHEN and CDR2 SYDVKM. CDR3 loop: CASSLGGLTIYF. The CDR3 nucleotides are TGTGCCAGCAGTTTAGGAGGGCTCACCATATATTTT.

This clone has just a few counts. This chain links TRBV6-5 with TRBJ2-1; D is unclear. Trimming shortened V by 4 bases and J by 7 bases, and 5 bases separated the two germline ends. The CDR3 extends over 11 amino acids. In germline, CDR1 is MNHEY, CDR2 SVGAGI. CDR3 residues: CASSSLNEQFF. CDR3 DNA sequence: TGTGCCAGCAGTTCCTTGAATGAGCAGTTCTTC.

V and J are TRBV6-6 and TRBJ2-5, with 11 bases aligning to TRBD2. The J call is in doubt because the DNA end fits TRBJ2-7 better. The germline V gene has CDR1 MNHNY and CDR2 SVGAGI (reference sequence). CDR3 length: 13 amino acids. CDR3 in amino acids: CASTSGGSYEQYF. CDR3 DNA: TGTGCCAGTACTAGCGGGGGTTCCTACGAGCAGTACTTC.

The chain carries TRBV7-2 and TRBJ2-7, with a tentative D call TRBD2 (6 bases). This CDR3 contains 15 residues. CDR1 is SGHTA and CDR2 is FQGNSA in the germline V gene. V shed 1 base and J shed 0 bases, with 10 bases lying between them. DNA of the CDR3: TGTGCCAGCAGCTTAGTTGGGGGGTCCTCCTACGAGCAGTACTTC. As protein: CASSLVGGSSYEQYF.

A few counts support this clone. This chain links TRBV5-6 with TRBJ2-4; 8 bases agree with TRBD1. V lost 7 bases to trimming and J lost 9 bases; unmatched junction nucleotides: 15. This CDR3 spans 15 amino acids. The germline V gene encodes CDR1 SGHDT and CDR2 YYEEEE. The CDR3 reads CASQMEGQGAGIQYF. The CDR3, as DNA: TGTGCCAGCCAAATGGAGGGCCAGGGGGCAGGCATTCAGTACTTC.

This clone was counted only a few times. The J gene is TRBJ2-2, the V gene TRBV4-1; the match to TRBD1 covers 10 bases. With 7 bases clipped from V and 7 bases from J, the junction kept 12 bases outside the gene matches. The germline V gene encodes CDR1 MGHRA and CDR2 YSYEKL. This CDR3 region has 16 residues. The CDR3 region is CASKLGTGAFGGELFF. The CDR3 DNA follows: TGCGCCAGCAAGCTCGGGACAGGGGCGTTCGGCGGGGAGCTGTTTTTT.

This chain uses TRBV10-2 with TRBJ1-1; 7 bases line up with TRBD1. This CDR3 comprises 13 residues. Germline V gene lookup returns CDR1 WSHSY and CDR2 SAAADI. J lost 1 base, V lost 6 bases, and 2 bases had no gene match. CDR3 amino acids: CASRRQGNTEAFF. The CDR3 bases are TGCGCCAGCAGACGACAGGGGAACACTGAAGCTTTCTTT.

The chain links TRBV6-5 to TRBJ1-2; a possible D gene is TRBD1 (5 bases). The CDR3 is 12 amino acids. From germline, CDR1 is MNHEY and CDR2 SVGAGI. V lost 6 bases to trimming and J lost 9 bases, with 14 bases between them. CDR3 protein: CASRPGRESYTF. The DNA of the CDR3 is TGTGCCAGCAGACCGGGCAGGGAAAGCTACACCTTC.

The chain combines TRBV4-1 with TRBJ2-1; TRBD1 aligns across 10 bases. In germline, CDR1 is MGHRA, CDR2 YSYEKL. V shed 4 bases, J shed 5 bases, and the junction held 2 bases outside the gene matches. The CDR3 sequence is 14 residues long. The CDR3 nucleotides are TGCGCCAGCAGCCCGGGACAGGGGAACAATGAGCAGTTCTTC. Its translation is CASSPGQGNNEQFF.

This clone was detected only once. The chain employs TRBV6-4 and TRBJ1-5, with a weak D call TRBD1 (5 bases). V was pared by 0 bases and J by 8 bases, with 8 bases between. Per the germline V gene, CDR1 is MRHNA and CDR2 is SNTAGT. This CDR3 spans 13 amino acids. CDR3 residues: CASSDSQGKPQHF. The CDR3 DNA is TGTGCCAGCAGTGACTCGCAGGGCAAGCCCCAGCATTTT.

The chain couples TRBV5-1 to TRBJ2-7; 8 bases map to TRBD1. Germline-derived CDR1 and CDR2 are SGHRS and YFSETQ. This CDR3 region has 13 residues. The junction had 1 base not matched to a gene; V was cut back by 2 bases and J by 3 bases. The CDR3 DNA reads as TGCGCCAGCAGCTTAACAGGGGGCTACGAGCAGTACTTC. Its translation is CASSLTGGYEQYF.

This clone was seen a handful of times. This sequence joins TRBV6-5 and TRBJ2-4; 7 bases line up with TRBD2. From germline, CDR1 is MNHEY and CDR2 SVGAGI. This CDR3 is built from 15 residues. Unmatched junction bases numbered 12, after V lost 6 bases and J lost 7 bases. The CDR3 sequence: CASSPSIGGGNIQYF. CDR3 nucleotides: TGTGCCAGCAGCCCATCAATCGGGGGAGGGAACATTCAGTACTTC.

This chain links TRBV7-9 with TRBJ1-2; D is unresolved. Trimming cost V 5 bases and J 5 bases, with 15 bases left between them. Germline CDR1 SEHNR, CDR2 FQNEAQ (reference sequence). The CDR3 runs to 14 residues. CDR3 nucleotide sequence: TGTGCCAGCAGCAAGGACCCTGAGGGATATGGCTACACCTTC. This encodes CASSKDPEGYGYTF.

CDR3 coding DNA: TGCGCCAGCAGCCTGGGCGGGGGCGCGGGAAAACTGTTTTTT. This gives the protein CASSLGGGAGKLFF. The rearrangement links TRBV5-1 to TRBJ1-4; a weak D match, TRBD1 (6 bases). Trimming took off 4 bases at V and 10 bases at J, with 17 bases between the two ends. Germline V gene sequence: CDR1 SGHRS, CDR2 YFSETQ. The CDR3 runs to 14 residues.

Only a few counts were recorded for this clone. The chain employs TRBV5-6 and TRBJ1-6, with TRBD1 as a possible D gene (6 bases). V lost 1 base to trimming and J lost 7 bases, with 15 bases between them. Per the germline V gene, CDR1 is SGHDT and CDR2 is YYEEEE. CDR3 length equals 16 residues. For the CDR3, the DNA is TGTGCCAGCAGCTTGAGGGGGTCTCGATGGAATTCACCCCTCCACTTT. It is translated as CASSLRGSRWNSPLHF.

This chain links TRBV19 with TRBJ1-4; D is uncertain. This CDR3 has 13 residues. Trimming removed 6 bases from V and 8 bases from J, with 13 bases in between. The germline V gene encodes CDR1 LNHDA and CDR2 SQIVND (reference sequence). The CDR3 here is CASRSRVGEKLFF. In nucleotides, the CDR3 is TGTGCCAGTAGGTCCCGGGTTGGCGAAAAACTGTTTTTT.

The chain uses TRBV6-5 and TRBJ1-4, with 10 bases aligning to TRBD1. Losses at the gene ends were 6 bases for V and 7 bases for J; bases not matched to a gene: 5. CDR1 is MNHEY, CDR2 SVGAGI, per germline. The CDR3 spans 14 residues. The CDR3 is CASSRDRGPEKLFF. CDR3 DNA sequence: TGTGCCAGCAGCCGTGACAGGGGGCCTGAAAAACTGTTTTTT.

The rearrangement joins TRBV5-4 to TRBJ2-4; tentative D call: TRBD2 (5 bases). There are 14 residues in the CDR3. Germline-derived CDR1 and CDR2 are SGHNT and YYREEE (reference sequence). Trimming left V 3 bases short and J 4 bases short, with 11 bases between. CDR3 loop: CASSSSPQKNIQYF. The CDR3 coding sequence is TGTGCCAGCAGCTCTAGCCCACAAAAAAACATTCAGTACTTC.